The 13 T cell receptor beta chains listed next were all sequenced from one sample in a study of cytotoxic CD8 clonotypes in ibrutinib-treated CLL. Only in-frame clones appear in the TCRdb table, and some are missing; sequencing was by immunoSEQ multiplex PCR. This repertoire shows roughly 220,000 clones, about four fifths found once; its top ten account for about 10%. This specimen consisted of PBMCs, obtained after 12 months of ibrutinib treatment. These receptors all stem from a human donor with chronic lymphocytic leukemia.

This clone occurred a few times. This chain uses TRBV7-9 with TRBJ2-7, with D possibly matching TRBD2 (5 bases). The V gene's germline CDR1 is SEHNR and CDR2 FQNEAQ (reference sequence). The CDR3 is 13 amino acids. V gave up 5 bases and J gave up 2 bases, with 10 bases separating them. The CDR3 protein is CASSRLTTYEQYF. The DNA for the CDR3 is TGTGCCAGCAGCCGACTAACAACCTACGAGCAGTACTTC.

The rearrangement links TRBV19 to TRBJ2-2; 8 nucleotides match TRBD2. V dropped 6 bases and J dropped 5; count of bases not matched to a gene: 5. The CDR3 is 14 amino acids. The germline gives CDR1 LNHDA, CDR2 SQIVND (reference sequence). CDR3 in DNA: TGTGCCAGTAGAGGACTAGCAGCTACCGGGGAGCTGTTTTTT. Translation gives CASRGLAATGELFF. The whole variable domain, remainder taken from reference TRBV19 and TRBJ2-2, is DGGITQSPKYLFRKEGQNVTLSCEQNLNHDAMYWYRQDPGQGLRLIYYSQIVNDFQKGDIAEGYSVSREKKESFPLTVTSAQKNPTAFYLCASRGLAATGELFFGEGSRLTVL.

The J gene is TRBJ2-7, the V gene TRBV7-2, with D hard to call. The CDR3 sequence is 12 residues long. The V end was cut by 2 bases, the J end by 4 bases, with 6 bases between. CDR1 is SGHTA, CDR2 FQGNSA, per germline. DNA of the CDR3: TGTGCCAGCAGCTTATTACCGTACGAGCAGTACTTC. It encodes CASSLLPYEQYF.

The chain combines TRBV6-5 with TRBJ2-3; D is possibly TRBD1 or TRBD2 (6 bases each). CDR1 is MNHEY and CDR2 is SVGAGI in the germline V gene. The V end was cut by 10 bases, the J end by 4 bases, with 15 bases between. The CDR3 covers 13 residues. The CDR3 is CATRGHLADTQYF. DNA of the CDR3: TGTGCCACCCGGGGGCACCTGGCAGATACGCAGTATTTT.

The chain employs TRBV9 and TRBJ1-2; D is undetermined. Germline loops: CDR1 SGDLS, CDR2 YYNGEE. V gave up 0 bases and J gave up 4 bases, with 13 bases separating them. The CDR3 is made up of 15 amino acids. This chain's CDR3 is CASSVEGYPLYGYTF. The CDR3 DNA reads TGTGCCAGCAGCGTAGAGGGATACCCTCTCTATGGCTACACCTTC.

The genes are TRBV2 and TRBJ2-3; possible D gene TRBD2, 6 bases. Deletions cut 2 bases from V and 5 bases from J, with 20 bases between. The CDR3 extends over 17 amino acids. CDR1 is SNHLY and CDR2 is FYNNEI in the germline V gene. CDR3 nucleotide sequence: TGTGCCAGCAGTGAACGGCTGGGGTTGCGGGATCAAGATACGCAGTATTTT. Translating gives CASSERLGLRDQDTQYF.

V is TRBV6-1 and J is TRBJ1-1; D unresolved. Germline CDR1 and CDR2: MNHNS and SASEGT. The V gene lost 7 bases and the J gene lost 0 bases, with 6 bases spanning the gap. The CDR3 totals 12 residues. The CDR3 loop reads CASILMNTEAFF. The CDR3 DNA is TGTGCCAGCATTTTAATGAACACTGAAGCTTTCTTT.

This clone was found a few times. V gene TRBV11-3 combines with J gene TRBJ2-1; D remains ambiguous. The CDR3 runs to 14 residues. CDR1 and CDR2 from the germline V gene are SGHNT and YENEEA. V was pared by 0 bases and J by 7 bases, with 10 bases between. CDR3 nucleotide sequence: TGTGCCAGCAGCTTAGATCGGTACTTGAATGAGCAGTTCTTC. It yields the protein CASSLDRYLNEQFF.

This clone has just one count. This rearrangement joins TRBV7-6 to TRBJ2-1; D uncertain. Trimming pared 5 bases from V and 10 bases from J, leaving 21 bases between. Germline V gives CDR1 SGHVS, CDR2 FNYEAQ. The CDR3 has 15 residues. In DNA form, the CDR3 reads TGTGCCAGCAGCGTATCATCGAGTTGGCTACCAGAGCAGTTCTTC. Encoded protein: CASSVSSSWLPEQFF.

This sequence joins TRBV5-1 and TRBJ2-2; no reliable D call. This CDR3 comprises 15 residues. The ends were cut back, 2 bases at V and 5 bases at J, with 13 bases in the middle. Germline V gene data show CDR1 as SGHRS and CDR2 as YFSETQ. This CDR3 reads CASSLISDPTGELFF. The CDR3 region has the DNA TGCGCCAGCAGCTTAATATCAGACCCTACCGGGGAGCTGTTTTTT. The full variable domain, completed using reference TRBV5-1 and TRBJ2-2, is KAGVTQTPRYLIKTRGQQVTLSCSPISGHRSVSWYQQTPGQGLQFLFEYFSETQRNKGNFPGRFSGRQFSNSRSEMNVSTLELGDSALYLCASSLISDPTGELFFGEGSRLTVL.

The chain combines TRBV7-2 with TRBJ2-7; 7 bases are a match to TRBD2. J lost 5 bases, V lost 1 base, and 5 bases had no gene match. Per the germline V gene, CDR1 is SGHTA and CDR2 is FQGNSA. The CDR3 has 14 amino acids. The CDR3 reads CASSLVEGGNEQYF. CDR3 nucleotides: TGTGCCAGCAGCTTAGTCGAGGGAGGGAACGAGCAGTACTTC.

The chain recombines TRBV7-9 with TRBJ2-3; TRBD2 matches at 14 bases. Trimming removed 8 bases from V and 4 bases from J; junction bases left unmatched: 8. Germline loops: CDR1 SEHNR, CDR2 FQNEAQ (reference sequence). There are 16 residues in the CDR3. CDR3 amino acids: CASGPGLAGAADTQYF. The CDR3 coding sequence is TGTGCCAGCGGCCCGGGACTAGCGGGAGCGGCAGATACGCAGTATTTT.

The chain recombines TRBV28 with TRBJ1-2; D might be TRBD1 (5 bases). Deletions cut 3 bases from V and 4 bases from J, with 9 bases between. The CDR3 spans 13 residues. The V gene's germline CDR1 is MDHEN and CDR2 SYDVKM. The CDR3 here is CASSFDSTYGYTF. The CDR3 DNA follows: TGTGCCAGCAGTTTCGACAGTACCTATGGCTACACCTTC.